The 24 T cell receptor beta chains below all came from one sample that was sequenced in a study of Ad26.COV2.S vaccination and SARS-CoV-2 variants. Stated treatment: some 20 received Ad26.COV2.S at low or high dose, single or two shots; about five received placebo; per-sample allocation not given. Day 63 after the first vaccine or placebo injection was the time point for sampling. Libraries were prepared by immunoSEQ multiplex PCR; TCRdb keeps only in-frame clonotypes and omits some of them. The repertoire has about 440,000 clones, 90% of them found once; the top ten carry around 4.5%. The sample was peripheral blood, taken in a trial of Ad26.COV2.S vaccine versus placebo. These receptors came from a person aged 18-65 years who received the Ad26.COV2.S COVID-19 vaccine or a placebo.

The chain carries TRBV28 and TRBJ1-5; 8 positions agree with TRBD1. Germline CDR1 is MDHEN and CDR2 is SYDVKM. CDR3 size: 18 residues. The V and J ends lost 7 bases and 7 bases, in that order; junction bases with no gene match: 21. CDR3 in DNA: TGTGCCAGCACAGAGGGGGGCCCCCCAGGGGGCGTTCTGCAGCCCCAGCATTTT. This gives the protein CASTEGGPPGGVLQPQHF.

The CDR3 sequence is CASRTGTRFNEQFF. Written as DNA, the CDR3 is TGTGCCAGCAGGACCGGGACTAGGTTCAATGAGCAGTTCTTC. The rearrangement links TRBV6-5 to TRBJ2-1; 8 bases match TRBD2. Germline V gene sequence: CDR1 MNHEY, CDR2 SVGAGI. The CDR3 has 14 amino acids. Losses at the gene ends were 6 bases for V and 6 bases for J; bases not matched to a gene: 7.

The gene calls are TRBV10-3 and TRBJ1-4; D uncertain. This CDR3 is built from 15 residues. V was shortened by 2 bases and J by 0 bases, with 7 bases between the two germline ends. The germline gives CDR1 ENHRY, CDR2 SYGVKD. In DNA, the CDR3 is TGTGCCATCAGTGAGCGGAGTGCAACTAATGAAAAACTGTTTTTT. This codes for CAISERSATNEKLFF.

The chain links TRBV7-2 to TRBJ2-7; 7 bases map to TRBD2. The germline gives CDR1 SGHTA, CDR2 FQGNSA. V shed 1 base and J 4 bases; nucleotides not matched to a gene: 4. This CDR3 is built from 14 residues. The CDR3 sequence is CASSLGGSRYEQYF. CDR3 DNA: TGTGCCAGCAGCTTAGGCGGGAGCAGGTACGAGCAGTACTTC.

The rearrangement uses TRBV28 and TRBJ1-1; D is perhaps TRBD1 (5 bases). The V gene's germline CDR1 is MDHEN and CDR2 SYDVKM. The CDR3 has 14 amino acids. V lost 2 bases and J lost 3, with 10 bases in between. Here the CDR3 reads CASSLDRGDTEAFF. The CDR3 coding sequence is TGTGCCAGCAGTTTAGACAGAGGGGACACTGAAGCTTTCTTT.

The V call is TRBV3-1 (or the pseudogene TRBV3-2), the J call TRBJ2-5, with 10 positions matching TRBD1. Germline CDR1 reads LGHDT; CDR2 reads YNNKEL (reference sequence). The V segment lost 5 bases and the J segment 3 bases; nucleotides outside the gene matches: 9. This CDR3 has 16 amino acids. The CDR3 coding sequence is TGTGCCAGCAGCGCAACTGGGACAGGGGTCGAAGAGACCCAGTACTTC. Protein product: CASSATGTGVEETQYF.

The gene calls are TRBV15 and TRBJ1-6; 10 nucleotides agree with TRBD1. This CDR3 spans 14 amino acids. The V gene's germline CDR1 is LNHNV and CDR2 YYDKDF (reference sequence). J lost 10 bases, V lost 4 bases, and 4 bases had no gene match. CDR3 protein: CATSTGTGDSPLHF. In nucleotides, the CDR3 is TGTGCCACCAGCACCGGGACAGGGGACTCACCCCTCCACTTT.

V usage is TRBV7-2 and J usage is TRBJ2-3, with TRBD2 matching 10 bases. Unmatched junction bases numbered 6, after V lost 4 bases and J lost 2 bases. The CDR3 runs 16 residues. CDR1 is SGHTA and CDR2 is FQGNSA in the germline V gene. CDR3 residues: CASSSGTSVYTDTQYF. Written as DNA, the CDR3 is TGTGCCAGCAGCTCAGGGACTAGCGTATACACAGATACGCAGTATTTT.

Only one count was recorded for this clone. The rearrangement uses TRBV7-9 and TRBJ2-3; no clear D gene. Trimming took off 5 bases at V and 8 bases at J, with 8 bases between the two ends. The CDR3 loop spans 11 amino acids. The germline gives CDR1 SEHNR, CDR2 FQNEAQ (reference sequence). The CDR3 DNA is TGTGCCAGCAGCGCTTCCATTACGCAGTATTTT. This translates into CASSASITQYF.

The CDR3 reads CASSLAEGSTDTQYF. DNA of the CDR3: TGTGCCAGCAGCTTAGCTGAGGGCAGCACAGATACGCAGTATTTT. The chain uses TRBV7-8 and TRBJ2-3; a weak D match, TRBD2 (5 bases). The length of the CDR3 is 15 residues. The V and J ends lost 0 bases and 0 bases respectively, with 7 bases between them. Germline V CDR1 and CDR2: SGHVS, FQNEAQ.

V usage is TRBV5-1 and J usage is TRBJ2-1; TRBD2 aligns across 14 bases. Germline CDR1 reads SGHRS; CDR2 reads YFSETQ. After removal of 0 bases from V and 9 bases from J, the junction contained 2 bases not matched to a gene. The CDR3 length is 15 residues. DNA for the CDR3: TGCGCCAGCAGCTTGGAGGGACTAGCGGGAGCTGAGCAGTTCTTC. It specifies CASSLEGLAGAEQFF.

The chain is built from TRBV25-1 and TRBJ2-1; tentatively, D is TRBD2 (6 bases). Looked up from germline, CDR1 is MGHDK and CDR2 is SYGVNS. This CDR3 has 15 residues. V dropped 2 bases and J dropped 6 bases, with 14 bases sitting between them. The CDR3 sequence: CASSEVGGAANEQFF. In DNA, the CDR3 is TGTGCCAGCAGTGAAGTGGGGGGAGCCGCCAATGAGCAGTTCTTC.

The chain carries TRBV9 and TRBJ2-7; TRBD2 matches at 12 bases. This CDR3 is 17 amino acids long. Trimming cost V 4 bases and J 5 bases; bases outside gene matches: 13. Germline V gene data show CDR1 as SGDLS and CDR2 as YYNGEE. The DNA of the CDR3 is TGTGCCAGCAGCCCAAGACTAGCGGGAGATCTCCTCCACGAGCAGTACTTC. Translated, it gives CASSPRLAGDLLHEQYF.

This chain connects TRBV28 to TRBJ2-2; weak D call: TRBD2 (5 bases). CDR3 length: 17 residues. Germline CDR1 reads MDHEN; CDR2 reads SYDVKM. Trimming removed 2 bases at V and 3 bases at J, with 16 bases between. CDR3 in amino acids: CASSLPLAYGDTGELFF. DNA for the CDR3: TGTGCCAGCAGTTTACCCCTAGCCTACGGGGACACCGGGGAGCTGTTTTTT.

The CDR3 DNA is TGTGCCAGTAGTATAGAGAAGGGAAGTGTAGGGTCGTCCAACGTCCTGACTTTC. Encoded protein: CASSIEKGSVGSSNVLTF. The chain carries TRBV19 and TRBJ2-6; D remains ambiguous. V was trimmed by 0 bases and J by 8 bases, leaving 20 bases between them. Germline-derived CDR1 and CDR2 are LNHDA and SQIVND (reference sequence). The CDR3 has 18 amino acids.

The CDR3 here is CASVDVTGFSYEQYF. The CDR3 region has the DNA TGTGCCAGCGTGGACGTCACCGGTTTCTCCTACGAGCAGTACTTC. The rearrangement joins TRBV2 to TRBJ2-7; D uncertain. V was clipped by 8 bases and J by 0 bases, with 17 bases between them. This CDR3 is 15 amino acids long. Germline CDR1 is SNHLY and CDR2 is FYNNEI.

V is TRBV4-2 and J is TRBJ1-1; D is uncertain. The CDR3 extends over 16 amino acids. V lost 0 bases, J lost 11 bases, and 22 bases lay in between. Germline V CDR1 and CDR2: LGHNA, YNFKEQ. As DNA, the CDR3 is TGTGCCAGCAGCCAAGATCAACTAAGGGTCCGACAAGGGGCTTTCTTT. This codes for CASSQDQLRVRQGAFF.

This chain connects TRBV5-1 to TRBJ2-5; the D gene is possibly TRBD1 (6 bases). V was pared by 5 bases and J by 5 bases, with 13 bases between. Germline CDR1 SGHRS, CDR2 YFSETQ. The CDR3 is made up of 13 amino acids. The DNA of the CDR3 is TGCGCCAGCAGTCCTGCTAGGGGGGAGACCCAGTACTTC. It yields the protein CASSPARGETQYF.

V is TRBV7-2 and J is TRBJ1-6; D is ambiguous. Deletions cut 3 bases from V and 10 bases from J, with 13 bases between. The CDR3 runs to 14 residues. Germline CDR1 reads SGHTA; CDR2 reads FQGNSA. The CDR3 DNA sequence: TGTGCCAGCAGCTTTAGAACCCAGAACTCACCCCTCCACTTT. It codes for CASSFRTQNSPLHF.

The V call is TRBV12-2, the J call TRBJ2-7. TRBV12-2 is a recognized pseudogene. The CDR3 is 14 amino acids. In nucleotides, the CDR3 is TGTGCAAGTCGCGACACCGGGACCTCCTACGAGCAGTACTTC. It specifies CASRDTGTSYEQYF.

This chain joins TRBV2 and TRBJ2-1, with unresolved D. The V end was cut by 4 bases, the J end by 7 bases, with 8 bases between. CDR1 is SNHLY, CDR2 FYNNEI, per germline. This CDR3 is 12 amino acids long. The CDR3 region has the DNA TGTGCCAGCAGTGCGCGGCGGAATGAGCAGTTCTTC. Translating gives CASSARRNEQFF.

J is TRBJ1-4 and V is TRBV29-1; D might be TRBD1 (5 bases). Germline CDR1 and CDR2: SQVTM and ANQGSEA. The CDR3 runs to 12 residues. Trimming removed 6 bases from V and 8 bases from J, with 13 bases in between. CDR3 DNA: TGCAGCGTGGGCAGGGTGGGCGAAAAACTGTTTTTT. Its translation: CSVGRVGEKLFF. The variable domain in full, completed from reference TRBV29-1 and TRBJ1-4, reads SAVISQKPSRDICQRGTSLTIQCQVDSQVTMMFWYRQQPGQSLTLIATANQGSEATYESGFVIDKFPISRPNLTFSTLTVSNMSPEDSSIYLCSVGRVGEKLFFGSGTQLSVL.

The chain couples TRBV7-9 to TRBJ1-2, with D possibly matching TRBD1 (6 bases). Germline V lookup: CDR1 SEHNR, CDR2 FQNEAQ (reference sequence). This CDR3 is 19 amino acids long. V lost 1 base, J lost 2 bases, and 23 bases lay in between. Written as DNA, the CDR3 is TGTGCCAGCAGCTTAGTAGTGGGGGCATCAGGAAAGCCGAACTATGGCTACACCTTC. It yields the protein CASSLVVGASGKPNYGYTF.

This clone was picked up one time. This sequence joins TRBV5-1 and TRBJ2-3, with D uncertain. Germline CDR1 SGHRS, CDR2 YFSETQ. Trimming stripped 5 bases from V and 4 bases from J, with 11 bases between. This CDR3 spans 13 amino acids. The CDR3 nucleotides are TGCGCCAGCAGAAGCCCCCGCGCAGATACGCAGTATTTT. Translation: CASRSPRADTQYF. Together with reference TRBV5-1 and TRBJ2-3, the CDR3 gives the full variable domain: KAGVTQTPRYLIKTRGQQVTLSCSPISGHRSVSWYQQTPGQGLQFLFEYFSETQRNKGNFPGRFSGRQFSNSRSEMNVSTLELGDSALYLCASRSPRADTQYFGPGTRLTVL.